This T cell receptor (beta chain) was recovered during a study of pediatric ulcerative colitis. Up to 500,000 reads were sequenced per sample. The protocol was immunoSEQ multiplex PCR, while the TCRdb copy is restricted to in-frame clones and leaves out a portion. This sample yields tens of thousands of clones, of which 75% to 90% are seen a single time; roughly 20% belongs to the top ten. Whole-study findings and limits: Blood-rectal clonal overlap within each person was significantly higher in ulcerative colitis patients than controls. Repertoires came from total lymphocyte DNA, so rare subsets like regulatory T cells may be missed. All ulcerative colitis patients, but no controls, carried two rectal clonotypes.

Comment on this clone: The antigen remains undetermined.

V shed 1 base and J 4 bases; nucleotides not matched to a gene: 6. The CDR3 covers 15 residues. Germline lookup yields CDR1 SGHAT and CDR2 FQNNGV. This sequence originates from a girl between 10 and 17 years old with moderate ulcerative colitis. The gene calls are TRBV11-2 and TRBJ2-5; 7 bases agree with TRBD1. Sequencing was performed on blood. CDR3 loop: CASSLASGGGETQYF. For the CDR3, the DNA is TGTGCCAGCAGCTTAGCTTCAGGGGGTGGAGAGACCCAGTACTTC.